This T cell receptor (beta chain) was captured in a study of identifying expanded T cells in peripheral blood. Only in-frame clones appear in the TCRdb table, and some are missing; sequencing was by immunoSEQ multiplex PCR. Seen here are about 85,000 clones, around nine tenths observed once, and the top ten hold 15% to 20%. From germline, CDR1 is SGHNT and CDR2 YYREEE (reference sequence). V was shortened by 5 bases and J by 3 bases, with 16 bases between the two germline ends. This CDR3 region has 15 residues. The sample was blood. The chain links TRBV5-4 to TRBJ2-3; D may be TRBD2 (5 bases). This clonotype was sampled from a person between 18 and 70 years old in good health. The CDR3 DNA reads TGTGCCAGCAGTTCCGTCTCGAGGGTTACAGATACGCAGTATTTT. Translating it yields CASSSVSRVTDTQYF.